These T cell receptor beta chains were read from a single sample in a study of T cell changes during pregnancy in multiple sclerosis. Some clones are missing from TCRdb's copy, which holds only in-frame ones; the method was immunoSEQ multiplex PCR. Here the sample spans approximately 96,000 clones, 90% to 95% being singletons. This specimen was peripheral blood, taken after pregnancy. The source of these receptors is a female donor in good health, enrolled as a control in a pregnancy study. The CDR3 runs from the conserved cysteine through the conserved F or W. A row's size may be missing; if present it is once, few, many or a size class.

V: TRBV11-2
J: TRBJ1-1
size: once
CDR3: CASSLFSYTEAFF

V: TRBV23-1
J: TRBJ1-5
size: NA
CDR3: CASLSPTGGKKSNQPQHF

V: TRBV19
J: TRBJ1-4
size: NA
CDR3: CASNMRTGDEKLFF

V: TRBV27
J: TRBJ1-1
size: NA
CDR3: CASSLRGGERSNTEAFF

V: TRBV5-8
J: TRBJ1-5
size: once
CDR3: CASSPIGQGARRGQPQHF

V: TRBV2
J: TRBJ2-3
size: NA
CDR3: CASSSRLAGGLSTDTQYF

V: TRBV10-3
J: TRBJ1-2
size: NA
CDR3: CAIIQDRGGLYGYTF

V: TRBV5-1
J: TRBJ2-7
size: NA
CDR3: CASSLGVDKAFEQYF

V: TRBV11-1
J: TRBJ2-6
size: NA
CDR3: CASSFPRHTAGANVLTF

V: TRBV6-5
J: TRBJ2-1
size: NA
CDR3: CASSGLGRNEQFF

V: TRBV7-9
J: TRBJ1-5
size: NA
CDR3: CASSLAIGEEGPQHF

V: TRBV6-1
J: TRBJ1-2
size: NA
CDR3: CASSDRTGDGYTF

V: TRBV4-2
J: TRBJ1-4
size: NA
CDR3: CASSQLPGGGYEKLFF

V: TRBV10-3
J: TRBJ1-2
size: NA
CDR3: CAAKPGGGGYTF

V: TRBV30
J: TRBJ1-1
size: few
CDR3: CAWTPGMNTEAFF

V: TRBV28
J: TRBJ1-2
size: NA
CDR3: CASLGLVYGYTF

V: TRBV7-2
J: TRBJ2-5
size: NA
CDR3: CASSSIGGRAGETQYF

V: TRBV5-6
J: TRBJ1-1
size: NA
CDR3: CASSFGRHTEAFF

V: TRBV19
J: TRBJ2-4
size: NA
CDR3: CASSIPPGQANIQYF

V: TRBV19
J: TRBJ1-4
size: NA
CDR3: CASSRGGTGGEKLFF

V: TRBV7-2
J: TRBJ2-3
size: NA
CDR3: CASSIAGGSTDTQYF

V: TRBV7-9
J: TRBJ2-4
size: NA
CDR3: CASSGYRGTKNIQYF

V: TRBV28
J: TRBJ2-1
size: NA
CDR3: CASSTPGGGSYNEQFF

V: TRBV6-6
J: TRBJ1-4
size: NA
CDR3: CAVRQATNEKLFF

V: TRBV7-8
J: TRBJ1-6
size: NA
CDR3: CASSSRQNSPLHF

V: TRBV4-1
J: TRBJ2-3
size: NA
CDR3: CASSQVLASGGSTDTQYF

V: TRBV7-6
J: TRBJ1-1
size: NA
CDR3: CASSPWPDRDTEAFF

V: TRBV25-1
J: TRBJ1-6
size: NA
CDR3: CASSERAGSPLHF

V: TRBV6-5
J: TRBJ2-7
size: once
CDR3: CASSDVAGAQYF

V: TRBV9
J: TRBJ2-7
size: NA
CDR3: CASSLQGGEQYF

V: TRBV13
J: TRBJ1-2
size: few
CDR3: CASSFRTANYGYTF

V: TRBV21-1
J: TRBJ1-1
size: NA
CDR3: CASRAGGGTEAFF

V: TRBV5-8
J: TRBJ1-2
size: NA
CDR3: CASRKAGQGFGYTF

V: TRBV11-2
J: TRBJ1-2
size: NA
CDR3: CASSPHPRGLRGGYTF

V: TRBV6-1
J: TRBJ2-7
size: NA
CDR3: CASSAGLAYSYEQYF

V: TRBV11-2
J: TRBJ2-7
size: NA
CDR3: CASSPRTYREAYEQYF

V: TRBV19
J: TRBJ2-2
size: NA
CDR3: CASSSPDRETGELFF

V: TRBV5-4
J: TRBJ2-2
size: few
CDR3: CASSSTNTGELFF

V: TRBV30
J: TRBJ1-2
size: NA
CDR3: CAWSGQTGSYTF

V: TRBV5-5
J: TRBJ1-2
size: NA
CDR3: CASSLNTAGRRGYTF

V: TRBV28
J: TRBJ1-5
size: once
CDR3: CASSLDRGDQPQHF

V: TRBV15
J: TRBJ1-2
size: NA
CDR3: CATSGRQFTYGYTF

V: TRBV10-3
J: TRBJ2-2
size: NA
CDR3: CAISRQGPTGELFF

V: TRBV10-3
J: TRBJ2-1
size: NA
CDR3: CAISESIENEQFF